This T cell receptor beta chain was sequenced for a study of a mutant IDH1 vaccine in newly diagnosed glioma. About this clone: Antigen: not known.

There are 15 residues in the CDR3. Time point indicated: baseline, week 1 (first vaccination visit). The treatment was: pre-vaccination baseline after standard-of-care therapy. Those who donated had recent WHO grade 3 or 4 IDH1-mutant, ATRX-lost astrocytomas. Measured with immunoSEQ multiplex PCR; TCRdb has only the in-frame clones, and not every one. The sample includes about 66,000 clones, approximately 86% of them seen just once. Notes on the study in general: Seemingly, pseudoprogression had no relation to changes in the top peripheral T cell clonotypes. Vaccination elicited immune responses in around 92% of patients.

Source: PBMCs, taken from a glioma patient treated with radiotherapy, temozolomide or both. The clonotype was recovered from a man in his thirties or forties with glioma. This rearrangement joins TRBV21-1 to TRBJ1-4; the table's D call, TRBD1, has no DNA check behind it. TRBV21-1 is a known pseudogene. CDR3 nucleotide sequence: TGTGCCAGCAGCCCAGGGTGTCCGCTCAATGAAAAACTGTTTTTT. It codes for CASSPGCPLNEKLFF.